A selection of T cell receptor beta chains follows, all from one sample in a study of shared clonotypes between healthy human individuals. The table came from immunoSEQ multiplex PCR; TCRdb's copy has only in-frame clones and leaves some out. The sample yields some 2 million clones, around 96% seen once. Sequencing input: naive CD8+ T cells sorted from blood. These receptors were taken from a man between 18 and 29 years old in good health. CDR3s include the opening cysteine and the closing phenylalanine or tryptophan. The D gene is left open where the match is weak. Clone size is stated in some rows and not others, as once, few, many or a class when expanded.

j_gene,v_gene,d_gene,abundance,CDR3nt,CDR3aa
TRBJ2-7,TRBV6-5,TRBD2,.,TGTGCCAGCAGTTACGGGACTAGCGGCTCCTACGAGCAGTACTTC,CASSYGTSGSYEQYF
TRBJ2-7,TRBV7-9,.,.,TGTGCCAGCAGCTCCGGGACATACCCCTACGAGCAGTACTTC,CASSSGTYPYEQYF
TRBJ1-4,TRBV28,.,.,TGTGCCAGCAGCCCTTATTCGGAGTCGCCGGGTGAAAAACTGTTTTTT,CASSPYSESPGEKLFF
TRBJ2-1,TRBV6-6,TRBD2,.,TGTGCCAGCAGTTACCCTAGCGGGGAATACAATGAGCAGTTCTTC,CASSYPSGEYNEQFF
TRBJ1-1,TRBV5-1,.,.,TGCGCCAGCAGCTTGGCCGGGAGAAACACTGAAGCTTTCTTT,CASSLAGRNTEAFF
TRBJ2-2,TRBV29-1,.,.,TGCAGCGTTGCCGGGACACACACCGGGGAGCTGTTTTTT,CSVAGTHTGELFF
TRBJ2-5,TRBV10-1,.,.,TGCGCCAGCAGCACTGGAAGGGGACGGGAGACCCAGTACTTC,CASSTGRGRETQYF
TRBJ2-7,TRBV4-1,.,.,TGCGCCAGCAGCCAAATTGGACACTACTACGAGCAGTACTTC,CASSQIGHYYEQYF
TRBJ1-1,TRBV5-1,.,.,TGCGCCAGCAGCTTGGATCCCCAGGGAAACACTGAAGCTTTCTTT,CASSLDPQGNTEAFF
TRBJ2-3,TRBV2,TRBD1,.,TGTGCCATCCGAGGGGGCGCAACTCCTAGCACAGATACGCAGTATTTT,CAIRGGATPSTDTQYF
TRBJ2-3,TRBV7-9,.,.,TGTGCCAGCAGCCATCGAGGGTTAGGGTCAGATACGCAGTATTTT,CASSHRGLGSDTQYF
TRBJ2-1,TRBV9,TRBD2,.,TGTGCCAGCAGCACCCGGGGTAGCGGGGGGCACTCCTACAATGAGCAGTTCTTC,CASSTRGSGGHSYNEQFF
TRBJ2-7,TRBV4-3,TRBD2,.,TGCGCCAGCAGCCCTGTCCCGGGAGGGCCGAGCTCCTACGAGCAGTACTTC,CASSPVPGGPSSYEQYF
TRBJ2-7,TRBV13,TRBD2,once,TGTGCCAGCAGCCAGCGGGGTCTCAACCTACCCCCCTACGAGCAGTACTTC,CASSQRGLNLPPYEQYF
TRBJ1-1,TRBV5-1,.,.,TGCGCCAGCAGCTTGGTAGGACAGCAAAACACTGAAGCTTTCTTT,CASSLVGQQNTEAFF
TRBJ2-4,TRBV6-6,.,.,TGTGCCAGCAGTTACTCCCCGCAACTAGTCGAGTACTTC,CASSYSPQLVEYF
TRBJ2-2,TRBV5-3,.,once,TGTGCCAGAAGCTCCAGTGGACAGCTCCTCGCGAACACCGGGGAGCTGTTTTTT,CARSSSGQLLANTGELFF
TRBJ2-1,TRBV28,.,.,TGTGCCAGCAGTACTGGTCAGTTCTACAATGAGCAGTTCTTC,CASSTGQFYNEQFF
TRBJ2-1,TRBV11-2,.,.,TGTGCCAGCAGCTTAGCGTCTGATGAGCAGTTCTTC,CASSLASDEQFF
TRBJ2-5,TRBV13,.,.,TGTGCCAGCAGCGCCTACGGGACGGACAAAGAGACCCAGTACTTC,CASSAYGTDKETQYF
TRBJ1-2,TRBV28,TRBD1,.,TGTGCCAGCAGCCTTTTTGGACAGGGCTCTGATGGCTACACCTTC,CASSLFGQGSDGYTF
TRBJ1-1,TRBV5-5,.,once,TGTGCCAGCAGCTTGTCAGAGAACACTGAAGCTTTCTTT,CASSLSENTEAFF